This T cell receptor beta chain was found in a study of beta chain features in type 1 diabetes (dated by TCRdb to 2017 to 2018). About the investigation overall: No differences in mean age, gender distribution, total cell number or subset yield were found between patients and healthy donors. Across all samples, some 110,000,000 sorted cells were examined, and cell number per subset correlated strongly with RNA yield. In the study, TCRB repertoires of sorted circulating CD4+ T cell subsets from recently diagnosed type 1 diabetes patients were compared with those of matched healthy donors. Regulatory and stem cell-like memory subsets were isolated from only 8 patients and roughly eight healthy donors, whereas naive and central memory subsets came from all 30 or so donors. Study-wide conclusions, independent of this receptor: Because cDNA rather than genomic DNA was sequenced, highly expressing activated cells could have been over-represented, although no difference in activation and CD3 levels was found between groups. Type 1 diabetes patients showed a moderate but significant shortening of TCRB CDR3 length in all four CD4+ subsets. At VDJ recombination sites, patients with type 1 diabetes made fewer insertions and deleted more nucleotides, a pattern implying thymic rearrangement abnormalities. Naive, central memory and regulatory TCRB repertoires appeared to be more similar among patients than among healthy donors. Because small numbers of individuals were included in the HLA sub-analyses, any influence of HLA type on TCRB rearrangement was left unresolved. Shorter templates might be favored by PCR, yet because patient and control samples were amplified and corrected together, any such skew would affect both groups equally.

The entire amount of isolated RNA was reverse transcribed using the High Capacity cDNA Reverse Transcription Kit, so the sequenced TCRB transcripts were expressed ones. Naive, central memory and regulatory T cell samples underwent deep immunoSEQ sequencing, averaging about 3.5 million total reads per sample. Sorted cells were lysed in RLT buffer and RNA was extracted with DNase-treated RNeasy Micro or Mini kits, depending on cell number. Each cell subset was processed separately to prevent cross-contamination, with patient and healthy donor samples processed together. TCRB sequences were amplified from cDNA with the immunoSEQ multiplex PCR, producing 87-bp fragments spanning the CDR3 region. Amplicons were sequenced on the Illumina HiSeq platform. In the original analysis: Synthetic template baselines were used to correct PCR bias computationally, reads within Hamming distance 2 were collapsed, and singletons that could not be merged were discarded. Reads were aligned to IMGT to assign V, D and J genes, CDR3 length, and insertions or deletions at six rearrangement sites. Clonotype counts were normalized to sorted cell number within each subset before computing true diversity and Gini coefficients with the tcR R package. Repertoire sharing was quantified using the overlap coefficient calculated on TCRB nucleotide sequences. The table was pulled from immuneACCESS by TCRdb, which kept in-frame rearrangements only. Such tables lose some clones; where checked, under half of the loss comes from unresolved V genes, and the rest has no known cause. The V and J calls and clone size were taken over from that table, and D and trimming were inferred from the DNA. This sample lists about 160,000 clones; about 7.9% were detected once. The leading ten clones occupy under 0.6% of the sample.

Each donor gave one peripheral blood draw, averaging approximately 0.12 L, which was collected into heparinised tubes. A BD FACSAria II was used to sort naive, central memory, regulatory and stem cell-like memory CD4+ T cells with a panel that included CD45RO, CCR7, CD25, CD127, CD95 and CD27. All sorted populations exceeded 98% purity. PBMCs were separated immediately by Lymphoprep density gradient centrifugation and were stained directly, without being cultured. Samples were stained and sorted in pairs, with one healthy donor and one patient per experiment, so that batch effects were minimized. Including the terminal cysteine and phenylalanine, the CDR3 comprises 14 residues. Just CDR3 DNA is preserved here, 42 bases in frame from base 1. CDR1 and CDR2, looked up from the germline V gene, are MDHEN and SYDVKM. V loses 7 bases at its end and J loses 6 bases; junction bases beyond the gene matches: 5.

This clone was detected only a few times. What antigen it recognizes has not been identified. No much larger clone is present one base from it, and per-base qualities are unavailable. The sequence links TRBV28 to TRBJ1-4; the junction holds 10 bases that match TRBD1. The sequence was obtained from a man between 18 and 35 years old with type 1 diabetes. The sequenced material came from central memory CD4+ T cells from blood. This receptor carries the CDR3 CASIRGTGDEKLFF. The DNA sequence is given as TGTGCCAGCATTCGTGGGACAGGGGATGAAAAACTGTTTTTT.